This TCR beta chain was recovered during a study of neurological immune-mediated disorders. 5'RACE with 10-nucleotide random UMIs produced the cDNA. TCRdb fed the 5' RACE reads into MiXCR, producing one record per CDR3 protein. The sample holds 45,000 or so distinct CDR3 sequences, roughly 12% seen once. Stored at -80 C, 2 million PBMCs were the source of the unsorted libraries. General study results and limits: Private repertoires in all groups were suggested by the finding that expanded clones across subjects shared no CDR3 amino acid sequences.

This clonotype was counted at least ten times. Its target is not known. This CDR3 spans 13 amino acids. Trimming removed 7 bases from V and 4 bases from J; junction bases left unmatched: 5. CDR1 and CDR2 (germline): WSHSY, SAAADI. This chain uses TRBV10-2 with TRBJ1-1, with 8 bases fitting TRBD1. Material: PBMCs. This sequence originates from a female donor in good health. The CDR3, as DNA: TGCGCCAGCACGCTAACAGGGGGCACTGAAGCTTTCTTT. Translation: CASTLTGGTEAFF.